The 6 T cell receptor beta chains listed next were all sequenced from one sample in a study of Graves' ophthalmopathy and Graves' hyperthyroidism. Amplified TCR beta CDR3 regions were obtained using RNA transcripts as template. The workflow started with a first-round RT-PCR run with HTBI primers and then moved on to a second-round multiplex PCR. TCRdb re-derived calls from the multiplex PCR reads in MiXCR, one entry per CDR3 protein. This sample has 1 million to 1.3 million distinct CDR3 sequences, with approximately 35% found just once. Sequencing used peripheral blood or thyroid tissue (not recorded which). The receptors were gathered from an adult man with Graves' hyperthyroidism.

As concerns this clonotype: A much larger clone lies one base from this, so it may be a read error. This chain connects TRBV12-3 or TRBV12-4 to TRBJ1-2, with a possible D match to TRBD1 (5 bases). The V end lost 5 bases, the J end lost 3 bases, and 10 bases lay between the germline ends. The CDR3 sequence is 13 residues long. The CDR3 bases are TGTGCCAGCAGTAAGGGGTGGGACTATGGCTACACCTTC. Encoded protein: CASSKGWDYGYTF.

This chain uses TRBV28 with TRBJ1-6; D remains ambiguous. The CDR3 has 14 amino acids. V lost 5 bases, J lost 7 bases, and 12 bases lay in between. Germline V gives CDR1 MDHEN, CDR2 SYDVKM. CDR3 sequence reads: CASSTAHKNSPLHF. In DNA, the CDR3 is TGTGCCAGCAGTACCGCGCATAAGAATTCACCCCTCCACTTT. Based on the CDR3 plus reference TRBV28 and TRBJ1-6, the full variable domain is DVKVTQSSRYLVKRTGEKVFLECVQDMDHENMFWYRQDPGLGLRLIYFSYDVKMKEKGDIPEGYSVSREKKERFSLILESASTNQTSMYLCASSTAHKNSPLHFGNGTRLTVT.

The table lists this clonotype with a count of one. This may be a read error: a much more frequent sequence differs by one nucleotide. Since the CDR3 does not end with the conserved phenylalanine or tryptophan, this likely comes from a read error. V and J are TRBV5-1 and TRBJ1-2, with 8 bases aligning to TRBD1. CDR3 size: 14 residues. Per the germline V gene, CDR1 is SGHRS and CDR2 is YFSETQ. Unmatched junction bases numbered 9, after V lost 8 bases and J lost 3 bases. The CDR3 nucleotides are TGCGCCAGTTCCCTCAGGGGGCCAGACTATGGCTACACCCTC. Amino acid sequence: CASSLRGPDYGYTL.

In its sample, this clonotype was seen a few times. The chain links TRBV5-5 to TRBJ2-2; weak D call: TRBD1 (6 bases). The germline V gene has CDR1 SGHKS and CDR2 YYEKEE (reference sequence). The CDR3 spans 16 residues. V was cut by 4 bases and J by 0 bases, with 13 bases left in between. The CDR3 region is CASSPPTGANTGELFF. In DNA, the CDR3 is TGTGCCAGCAGCCCCCCGACAGGAGCGAACACCGGGGAGCTGTTTTTT.

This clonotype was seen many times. The CDR3 DNA is TGCGCCAGCAGCCCAAAGACCGGGACAGGGACGGAGACCCAGTACTTC. This codes for CASSPKTGTGTETQYF. This chain connects TRBV4-1 to TRBJ2-5, with TRBD1 identical over 9 bases. Germline CDR1 MGHRA, CDR2 YSYEKL. CDR3 size: 16 residues. Trimming removed 4 bases from V and 5 bases from J; junction bases left unmatched: 11.

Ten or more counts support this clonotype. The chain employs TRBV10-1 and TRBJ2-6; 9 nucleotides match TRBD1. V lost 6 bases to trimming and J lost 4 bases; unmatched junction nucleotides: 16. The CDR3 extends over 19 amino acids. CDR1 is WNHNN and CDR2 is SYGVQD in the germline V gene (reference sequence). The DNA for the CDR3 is TGCGCCAGCAGGGTAGGAGGGACAGGGAAGTCTTCGGGGGCCAACGTCCTGACTTTC. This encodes CASRVGGTGKSSGANVLTF.